One and the same sample provided the 11 T cell receptor beta chains below, sequenced in a study of blood T cell repertoires in COVID-19 (dated by TCRdb to the early 2020s). The library came from the immunoSEQ multiplex PCR assay. This is the immuneACCESS table as TCRdb keeps it, with only in-frame sequences that have V and J called. A part of the clones is gone; compared with another copy, unresolved V genes explain less than half, and the rest is unexplained. The sample yields about 50,000 clones; more than 85% were counted once. The ten largest clonotypes hold approximately 3% of the sample. The sequencing sample was made of peripheral blood. These receptors originate from a human donor in a cohort sampled during active COVID-19.

The gene calls are TRBV2 and TRBJ1-5, with D tentatively TRBD1 (6 bases). Looked up from germline, CDR1 is SNHLY and CDR2 is FYNNEI. CDR3 length: 14 residues. V shed 3 bases and J shed 7 bases, with 13 bases lying between them. The CDR3 here is CASSEQGIRQPQHF. In nucleotides, the CDR3 is TGTGCCAGCAGTGAGCAGGGGATAAGGCAGCCCCAGCATTTT.

The chain recombines TRBV24-1 with TRBJ2-1; D is undetermined. V dropped 5 bases and J dropped 9 bases, with 10 bases sitting between them. In germline, CDR1 is KGHDR, CDR2 SFDVKD. This CDR3 contains 12 residues. CDR3 sequence reads: CATSAMRGEQFF. The CDR3, as DNA: TGTGCCACCAGTGCTATGCGAGGTGAGCAGTTCTTC.

The table lists this clone with a few counts. This chain connects TRBV5-1 to TRBJ2-1; D uncertain. V was clipped by 2 bases and J by 10 bases, with 13 bases between them. Germline loops: CDR1 SGHRS, CDR2 YFSETQ. CDR3 size: 13 residues. DNA for the CDR3: TGCGCCAGCAGCTTTCGTCGAGTTGAGGAGCAGTTCTTC. This sequence encodes CASSFRRVEEQFF.

The chain uses TRBV6-5 and TRBJ2-7; TRBD2 is a possible D gene (5 bases). The CDR3 covers 15 residues. Germline loops: CDR1 MNHEY, CDR2 SVGAGI. With 2 bases removed from V and 5 bases from J, the gap between germline ends came to 16 bases. For the CDR3, the DNA is TGTGCCAGCAGTTACCCCTCGCGGGTCGCGAACGAGCAGTACTTC. Translating it yields CASSYPSRVANEQYF.

The CDR3 region is CASRLDLNSPLHF. The CDR3 DNA reads as TGTGCCAGCAGACTAGATCTTAATTCACCCCTCCACTTT. The V call is TRBV9, the J call TRBJ1-6; no clear D gene. V dropped 5 bases and J dropped 6 bases, with 9 bases sitting between them. The CDR3 contains 13 residues. CDR1 is SGDLS and CDR2 is YYNGEE in the germline V gene.

The gene calls are TRBV9 and TRBJ2-3; the D gene is possibly TRBD2 (5 bases). Germline V lookup: CDR1 SGDLS, CDR2 YYNGEE. This CDR3 region has 15 residues. Trimming left V 3 bases short and J 6 bases short, with 17 bases between. In nucleotides, the CDR3 is TGTGCCAGCAGCGCCTCCACTAGGATTGCGGATACGCAGTATTTT. This sequence encodes CASSASTRIADTQYF.

This chain uses TRBV29-1 with TRBJ1-5, with a possible D match to TRBD1 (5 bases). Germline assignment: CDR1 SQVTM and CDR2 ANQGSEA. This CDR3 is 13 amino acids long. Between the trimmed V and J ends, which lost 4 bases and 3 bases, there was a span of 10 bases. The DNA of the CDR3 is TGCAGCGTTGTACTGGGGCTCAATCAGCCCCAGCATTTT. Its protein product is CSVVLGLNQPQHF. Filled out from reference TRBV29-1 and TRBJ1-5, the complete variable domain reads SAVISQKPSRDICQRGTSLTIQCQVDSQVTMMFWYRQQPGQSLTLIATANQGSEATYESGFVIDKFPISRPNLTFSTLTVSNMSPEDSSIYLCSVVLGLNQPQHFGDGTRLSIL.

This chain links TRBV5-1 with TRBJ2-6; possibly TRBD2 for D (5 bases). CDR1 is SGHRS, CDR2 YFSETQ, per germline. This CDR3 contains 14 residues. The V end was cut by 6 bases, the J end by 0 bases, with 7 bases between. The CDR3 DNA follows: TGCGCCAGCATGAGCGGCTCTGGGGCCAACGTCCTGACTTTC. Amino acid sequence: CASMSGSGANVLTF.

The chain links TRBV7-6 to TRBJ2-2; TRBD1 is a possible D gene (6 bases). This CDR3 is built from 13 residues. Germline CDR1 reads SGHVS; CDR2 reads FNYEAQ. V shed 4 bases and J shed 7 bases, with 10 bases lying between them. The CDR3 region has the DNA TGTGCCAGCAGCTCGACAGGCAGCGGGGAGCTGTTTTTT. This sequence encodes CASSSTGSGELFF.

The chain joins TRBV2 to TRBJ1-1; no clear D gene. CDR1 and CDR2 (germline): SNHLY, FYNNEI. Trimming removed 2 bases from V and 2 bases from J, with 9 bases in between. The CDR3 has 14 residues. The CDR3 nucleotides read TGTGCCAGCAGTGAACGGAGGTACAACACTGAAGCTTTCTTT. The encoded protein is CASSERRYNTEAFF.

This clone appeared once. The chain joins TRBV9 to TRBJ2-3; TRBD2 matches 7 bases. Looked up from germline, CDR1 is SGDLS and CDR2 is YYNGEE. There are 16 residues in the CDR3. V shed 0 bases, J shed 1 base, and the junction held 5 bases outside the gene matches. CDR3 sequence: CASSVVGGRGTDTQYF. The CDR3 DNA reads TGTGCCAGCAGCGTAGTTGGGGGGAGGGGCACAGATACGCAGTATTTT.